This T cell receptor (beta chain) is drawn from a study of OX40 agonist ivuxolimab in advanced cancers. Method: immunoSEQ multiplex PCR; TCRdb's copy keeps in-frame clones and lacks some. The sample yields 60,000 to 95,000 clones, 65% to 90% seen once. V was trimmed by 2 bases and J by 6 bases, leaving 18 bases between them. CDR3 length: 16 amino acids. Germline V lookup: CDR1 MGHRA, CDR2 YSYEKL. This sequence originates from an adult with an advanced solid tumor such as melanoma, head and neck, liver or kidney cancer. Sample: CD4+ or CD8+ T cells sorted from blood, taken in a trial of the OX40 agonist ivuxolimab. The genes are TRBV4-1 and TRBJ2-3; D may be TRBD2 (6 bases). The CDR3 coding sequence is TGCGCCAGCAGCCAAAGGTCGCGGGGATCCCCTGATACGCAGTATTTT. Encoded protein: CASSQRSRGSPDTQYF.